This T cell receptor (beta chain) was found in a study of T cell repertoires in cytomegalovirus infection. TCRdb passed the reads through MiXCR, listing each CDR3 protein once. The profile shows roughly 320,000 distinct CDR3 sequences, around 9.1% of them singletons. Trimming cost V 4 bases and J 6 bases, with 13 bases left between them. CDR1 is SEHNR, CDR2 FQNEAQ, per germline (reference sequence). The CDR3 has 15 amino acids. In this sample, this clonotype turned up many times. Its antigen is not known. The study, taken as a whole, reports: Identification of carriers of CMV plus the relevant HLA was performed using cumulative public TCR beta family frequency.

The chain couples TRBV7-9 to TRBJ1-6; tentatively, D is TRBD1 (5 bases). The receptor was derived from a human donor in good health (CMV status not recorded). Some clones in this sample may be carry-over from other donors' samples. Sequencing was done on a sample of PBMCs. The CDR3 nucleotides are TGTGCCAGCAGCTCACAAGACAGCAGTAATTCACCCCTCCACTTT. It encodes CASSSQDSSNSPLHF.